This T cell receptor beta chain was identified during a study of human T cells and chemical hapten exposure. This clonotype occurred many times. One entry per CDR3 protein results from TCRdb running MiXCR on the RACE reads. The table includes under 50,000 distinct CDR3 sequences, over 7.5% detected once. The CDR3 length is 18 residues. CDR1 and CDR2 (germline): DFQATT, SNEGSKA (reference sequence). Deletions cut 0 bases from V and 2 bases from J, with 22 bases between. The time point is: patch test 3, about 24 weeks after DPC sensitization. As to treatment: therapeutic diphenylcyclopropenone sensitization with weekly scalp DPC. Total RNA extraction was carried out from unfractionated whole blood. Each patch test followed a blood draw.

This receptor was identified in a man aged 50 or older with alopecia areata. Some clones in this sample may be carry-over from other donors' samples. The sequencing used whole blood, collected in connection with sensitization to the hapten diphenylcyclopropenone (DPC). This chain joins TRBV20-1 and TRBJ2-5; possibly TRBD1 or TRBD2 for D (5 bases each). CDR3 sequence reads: CSARDGTEAGQSQETQYF. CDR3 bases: TGCAGTGCTAGAGACGGGACCGAGGCGGGCCAAAGTCAAGAGACCCAGTACTTC.